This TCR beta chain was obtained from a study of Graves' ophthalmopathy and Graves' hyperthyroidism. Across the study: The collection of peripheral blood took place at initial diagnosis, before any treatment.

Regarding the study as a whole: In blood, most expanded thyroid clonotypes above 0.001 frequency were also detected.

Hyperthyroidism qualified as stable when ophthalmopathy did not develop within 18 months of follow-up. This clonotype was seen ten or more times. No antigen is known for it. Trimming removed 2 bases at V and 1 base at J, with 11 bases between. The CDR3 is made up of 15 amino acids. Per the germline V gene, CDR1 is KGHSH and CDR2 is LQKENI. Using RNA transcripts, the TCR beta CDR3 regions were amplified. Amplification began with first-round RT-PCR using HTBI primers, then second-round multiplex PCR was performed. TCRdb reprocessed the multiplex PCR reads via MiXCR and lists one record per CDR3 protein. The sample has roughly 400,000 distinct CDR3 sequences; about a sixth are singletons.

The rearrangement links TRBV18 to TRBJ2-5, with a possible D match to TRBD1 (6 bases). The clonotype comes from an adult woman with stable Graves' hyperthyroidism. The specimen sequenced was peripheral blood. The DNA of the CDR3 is TGTGCCAGCTCACCAAGCCGGGACACCCAAGAGACCCAGTACTTC. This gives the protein CASSPSRDTQETQYF.